Below, 30 T cell receptor beta chains from the same sample are listed, as sequenced in a study of neurological immune-mediated disorders. TCRdb re-derived calls from the 5' RACE reads in MiXCR, one entry per CDR3 protein. The table has 95,000 or so distinct CDR3 sequences, roughly 3.5% seen once. Sequencing used PBMCs. Receptors originate from a young woman with multiple sclerosis.

This clonotype was recorded a few times. The V gene is TRBV12-3 or TRBV12-4, the J gene TRBJ2-1, with 10 bases fitting TRBD1. With V trimmed by 6 bases and J by 7 bases, 9 bases remained unmatched. This CDR3 has 15 amino acids. CDR3 sequence: CASSSGTGVINEQFF. For the CDR3, the DNA is TGTGCCAGCAGCTCCGGGACAGGGGTGATTAATGAGCAGTTCTTC.

This chain connects TRBV28 to TRBJ2-7; 11 nucleotides agree with TRBD2. The CDR3 runs to 13 residues. The V gene's germline CDR1 is MDHEN and CDR2 SYDVKM. With V trimmed by 10 bases and J by 1 base, 3 bases remained unmatched. The CDR3 nucleotides are TGTGCCACCCGGACTAGCGGGTCCTACGAGCAGTACTTC. As protein: CATRTSGSYEQYF.

This clonotype has at least ten counts. The V gene is TRBV6-6, the J gene TRBJ1-5, with 9 positions matching TRBD1. J lost 4 bases, V lost 6 bases, and 13 bases had no gene match. CDR3 length: 17 amino acids. The V gene's germline CDR1 is MNHNY and CDR2 SVGAGI (reference sequence). CDR3 bases: TGTGCCAGCAGGGAAGGGGGATCGACAGGGGGGAATCAGCCCCAGCATTTT. Encoded protein: CASREGGSTGGNQPQHF.

This clonotype occurred many times. This chain joins TRBV11-2 and TRBJ1-2; no reliable D call. This CDR3 comprises 13 residues. The V gene's germline CDR1 is SGHAT and CDR2 FQNNGV. The V gene lost 3 bases and the J gene lost 2 bases, with 7 bases spanning the gap. The CDR3 sequence: CASSFPENYGYTF. CDR3 coding DNA: TGTGCCAGCAGCTTCCCAGAAAACTATGGCTACACCTTC. Variable domain in full (rest from reference TRBV11-2 and TRBJ1-2): EAGVAQSPRYKIIEKRQSVAFWCNPISGHATLYWYQQILGQGPKLLIQFQNNGVVDDSQLPKDRFSAERLKGVDSTLKIQPAKLEDSAVYLCASSFPENYGYTFGSGTRLTVV.

This clonotype has a count of ten or more. The rearrangement uses TRBV7-8 and TRBJ2-5, with 7 bases that match TRBD2. Germline assignment: CDR1 SGHVS and CDR2 FQNEAQ. V shed 3 bases, J shed 5 bases, and the junction held 6 bases outside the gene matches. The CDR3 length is 14 residues. The CDR3 region is CASSLAMGGETQYF. The CDR3 DNA reads as TGTGCCAGCAGCTTGGCCATGGGGGGGGAGACCCAGTACTTC.

Regarding this clonotype: One base away lies a much larger clone, so this may be a sequencing read error. The genes are TRBV5-1 and TRBJ2-4, with D perhaps given as TRBD1 or TRBD2 (5 bases each). CDR1 and CDR2 from the germline V gene are SGHRS and YFSETQ. V was cut by 0 bases and J by 10 bases, with 26 bases left in between. CDR3 length: 18 amino acids. The CDR3 DNA is TGCGCCAGCAGCTTGGTTGGCGGGTTCGGCGCCACAGGAAAAATTCAGTACTTC. This translates into CASSLVGGFGATGKIQYF.

This clonotype was detected many times. J is TRBJ2-4 and V is TRBV3-1; unclear D gene. The germline gives CDR1 LGHDT, CDR2 YNNKEL (reference sequence). V was shortened by 1 base and J by 8 bases, with 9 bases between the two germline ends. There are 13 residues in the CDR3. CDR3 bases: TGTGCCAGCAGCCAAGCCCCGACGGACATTCAGTACTTC. Residues: CASSQAPTDIQYF.

This clonotype occurred many times. J is TRBJ2-1 and V is TRBV7-9; no firm D call. The CDR3 is made up of 15 amino acids. The germline V gene encodes CDR1 SEHNR and CDR2 FQNEAQ (reference sequence). Trimming took off 4 bases at V and 1 base at J, with 11 bases between the two ends. The chain's CDR3 is CASSWEVTSYNEQFF. The CDR3 nucleotides are TGTGCCAGCAGCTGGGAAGTTACATCCTACAATGAGCAGTTCTTC.

This clonotype was seen at least ten times. This chain links TRBV20-1 with TRBJ1-1, with D unresolved. The CDR3 runs 12 residues. Germline V gene data show CDR1 as DFQATT and CDR2 as SNEGSKA (reference sequence). Trimming stripped 8 bases from V and 1 base from J, with 11 bases between. The DNA of the CDR3 is TGCAGTACCCGTCGGGGGAACACTGAAGCTTTCTTT. It is translated as CSTRRGNTEAFF.

This clonotype was seen ten or more times. V and J are TRBV3-1 and TRBJ1-2; D remains unclear. V lost 2 bases and J lost 5, with 6 bases in between. The CDR3 extends over 12 amino acids. Germline CDR1 reads LGHDT; CDR2 reads YNNKEL (reference sequence). This chain's CDR3 is CASSQREYGYTF. CDR3 nucleotide sequence: TGTGCCAGCAGCCAAAGAGAGTATGGCTACACCTTC.

This clonotype was seen repeatedly, ten times or more. The chain employs TRBV7-2 and TRBJ1-5, with a tentative D call TRBD1 (5 bases). This CDR3 contains 13 residues. Trimming pared 8 bases from V and 7 bases from J, leaving 15 bases between. In germline, CDR1 is SGHTA, CDR2 FQGNSA. CDR3 coding DNA: TGTGCCAGCCGCCCGGGCTGGGGGCAGCCCCAGCATTTT. Translated, it gives CASRPGWGQPQHF.

Only a few counts were recorded for this clonotype. CDR3 sequence (DNA): TGTGCCAGCAGGGCTAGCGGGACCTACGAGCAGTACTTC. Its protein is CASRASGTYEQYF. V is TRBV6-1 and J is TRBJ2-7, with 9 bases aligning to TRBD2. J lost 2 bases, V lost 6 bases, and 2 bases had no gene match. CDR1 and CDR2 (germline): MNHNS, SASEGT. The CDR3 extends over 13 amino acids.

In this sample, this clonotype turned up many times. V and J are TRBV5-1 and TRBJ1-2, with D possibly matching TRBD1 (5 bases). Germline CDR1 reads SGHRS; CDR2 reads YFSETQ. This CDR3 has 14 amino acids. Deletions cut 1 base from V and 0 bases from J, with 7 bases between. The chain's CDR3 is CASSLTGANYGYTF. In nucleotides, the CDR3 is TGCGCCAGCAGCTTGACAGGTGCTAACTATGGCTACACCTTC.

This clonotype was observed many times. This CDR3 reads CASTTAQGTDTQYF. In DNA form, the CDR3 reads TGTGCCAGCACGACAGCGCAAGGCACAGATACGCAGTATTTT. The chain employs TRBV28 and TRBJ2-3; weak D call: TRBD1 (5 bases). The CDR3 is 14 residues long. Germline loops: CDR1 MDHEN, CDR2 SYDVKM. Trimming removed 7 bases at V and 1 base at J, with 12 bases between.

Ten or more counts support this clonotype. The gene calls are TRBV15 and TRBJ1-2; 7 bases are shared with TRBD1. The CDR3 consists of 14 residues. Germline V gives CDR1 LNHNV, CDR2 YYDKDF (reference sequence). V shed 3 bases, J shed 4 bases, and the junction held 5 bases outside the gene matches. CDR3 loop: CATSREGQPYGYTF. In nucleotides, the CDR3 is TGTGCCACCAGCAGGGAGGGACAGCCCTATGGCTACACCTTC.

The table lists this clonotype with many counts. The chain combines TRBV7-2 with TRBJ2-2, with TRBD2 matching 14 bases. Germline V CDR1 and CDR2: SGHTA, FQGNSA. This CDR3 has 16 residues. With 5 bases clipped from V and 5 bases from J, the junction kept 4 bases outside the gene matches. In nucleotides, the CDR3 is TGTGCCAGCAGCAAGACTAGCGGGGGGGCTACCGGGGAGCTGTTTTTT. Protein product: CASSKTSGGATGELFF.

This sequence joins TRBV29-1 and TRBJ2-1; perhaps D is TRBD1 or TRBD2 (5 bases each). The ends were cut back, 1 base at V and 4 bases at J, with 17 bases in the middle. Looked up from germline, CDR1 is SQVTM and CDR2 is ANQGSEA. CDR3 length equals 16 residues. The CDR3 DNA reads TGCAGCGTTGAAGGAGGGGAACTTCCTAAATACAATGAGCAGTTCTTC. This codes for CSVEGGELPKYNEQFF.

This clonotype has a count of ten or more. The gene calls are TRBV20-1 and TRBJ2-1; D gene unclear. CDR3 length: 14 residues. Germline V lookup: CDR1 DFQATT, CDR2 SNEGSKA (reference sequence). Trimming removed 5 bases from V and 2 bases from J, with 13 bases in between. In DNA form, the CDR3 reads TGCAGTGCTCTCCCTTTGGGCACCTACAATGAGCAGTTCTTC. Its translation: CSALPLGTYNEQFF.

This clonotype was counted at least ten times. This sequence joins TRBV4-2 and TRBJ1-5; D remains ambiguous. The CDR3 is 16 residues long. Trimming removed 0 bases from V and 4 bases from J, with 13 bases in between. Germline CDR1 reads LGHNA; CDR2 reads YNFKEQ. The DNA of the CDR3 is TGTGCCAGCAGCCAAGATATGACGGGGAAAAATCAGCCCCAGCATTTT. Amino acid sequence: CASSQDMTGKNQPQHF.

Many counts were recorded for this clonotype. V usage is TRBV11-2 and J usage is TRBJ1-2; TRBD1 is a possible D gene (5 bases). V was shortened by 3 bases and J by 8 bases, with 10 bases between the two germline ends. This CDR3 is built from 12 residues. Germline-derived CDR1 and CDR2 are SGHAT and FQNNGV. The CDR3 reads CASSFGQRGYTF. The DNA of the CDR3 is TGTGCCAGCAGCTTCGGACAAAGAGGCTACACCTTC.

The table lists this clonotype with many counts. The chain couples TRBV27 to TRBJ2-1; 10 bases match TRBD2. Germline loops: CDR1 MNHEY, CDR2 SMNVEV (reference sequence). J was trimmed by 4 bases and V by 6 bases; bases with no gene match: 9. The length of the CDR3 is 16 residues. CDR3 coding DNA: TGTGCCAGCAGACCCCTAGCGGGAGACTATTACAATGAGCAGTTCTTC. It translates to CASRPLAGDYYNEQFF.

This clonotype was observed many times. This chain connects TRBV6-5 to TRBJ2-3; 11 bases map to TRBD1. V shed 5 bases and J 7 bases; nucleotides not matched to a gene: 5. The CDR3 has 14 residues. Germline V lookup: CDR1 MNHEY, CDR2 SVGAGI. In DNA form, the CDR3 reads TGTGCCAGCAGTCGGACAGGGGGCTCAAATACGCAGTATTTT. Protein sequence: CASSRTGGSNTQYF.

This clonotype showed up many times. This chain joins TRBV20-1 and TRBJ1-2; unclear D gene. The CDR3 loop spans 14 amino acids. With 0 bases removed from V and 4 bases from J, the gap between germline ends came to 12 bases. CDR1 is DFQATT and CDR2 is SNEGSKA in the germline V gene (reference sequence). CDR3 sequence reads: CSARDPGRVYGYTF. CDR3 DNA: TGCAGTGCTAGAGATCCCGGACGCGTCTATGGCTACACCTTC.

There are many counts of this clonotype. The gene calls are TRBV5-1 and TRBJ2-1; D perhaps matches TRBD2 (7 bases). CDR1 and CDR2 (germline): SGHRS, YFSETQ. CDR3 length: 15 residues. The V end was cut by 5 bases, the J end by 9 bases, with 21 bases between. CDR3 bases: TGCGCCAGCAGTCAGGGCGGGGGCCCCATTTTTGAGCAGTTCTTC. Protein product: CASSQGGGPIFEQFF.

This chain links TRBV18 with TRBJ2-2; 9 bases fit TRBD1. This CDR3 region has 15 residues. Trimming removed 4 bases from V and 3 bases from J; junction bases left unmatched: 3. Per germline, CDR1 KGHSH and CDR2 LQKENI. CDR3 nucleotides: TGTGCCAGCTCACACAGGGGGCCGTACACCGGGGAGCTGTTTTTT. Translation: CASSHRGPYTGELFF.

This clonotype has a count of ten or more. The chain combines TRBV5-6 with TRBJ2-7; 8 bases are a match to TRBD1. Germline loops: CDR1 SGHDT, CDR2 YYEEEE. J gave up 6 bases and V 3 bases, and 8 bases lay outside the gene matches. This CDR3 contains 14 residues. CDR3 in DNA: TGTGCCAGCAGCTACAGGACAGGGCTTCTCGAGCAGTACTTC. It translates to CASSYRTGLLEQYF.

This clonotype was seen repeatedly, ten times or more. This chain uses TRBV5-1 with TRBJ1-5, with 9 bases lining up with TRBD1. The CDR3 has 17 amino acids. Trimming removed 0 bases from V and 1 base from J; junction bases left unmatched: 5. Germline CDR1 and CDR2: SGHRS and YFSETQ. The CDR3 spells CASSLGTGDASNQPQHF. The CDR3 DNA sequence: TGCGCCAGCAGCTTGGGGACAGGGGATGCAAGCAATCAGCCCCAGCATTTT. The entire variable domain, with the rest obtained from reference TRBV5-1 and TRBJ1-5, is as follows: KAGVTQTPRYLIKTRGQQVTLSCSPISGHRSVSWYQQTPGQGLQFLFEYFSETQRNKGNFPGRFSGRQFSNSRSEMNVSTLELGDSALYLCASSLGTGDASNQPQHFGDGTRLSIL.

This clonotype was counted at least ten times. The chain has TRBV5-6 and TRBJ1-2; D possibly corresponds to TRBD1 (6 bases). Germline V gives CDR1 SGHDT, CDR2 YYEEEE. The CDR3 sequence is 15 residues long. V lost 4 bases, J lost 2 bases, and 15 bases lay in between. This CDR3 is CASSSRQEWNYGYTF. The CDR3 nucleotides are TGTGCCAGCAGCAGTAGACAGGAGTGGAACTATGGCTACACCTTC.

This clonotype came up many times. The chain uses TRBV18 and TRBJ2-7; 7 bases line up with TRBD1. This CDR3 spans 14 amino acids. V was clipped by 1 base and J by 4 bases; unmatched bases: 4. The germline V gene encodes CDR1 KGHSH and CDR2 LQKENI. CDR3 coding DNA: TGTGCCAGCTCACCACTGACAGGGAAGTACGAGCAGTACTTC. It specifies CASSPLTGKYEQYF.

Ten or more counts support this clonotype. The rearrangement uses TRBV7-2 and TRBJ1-2, with unresolved D. Germline lookup yields CDR1 SGHTA and CDR2 FQGNSA. The CDR3 is made up of 12 amino acids. V was shortened by 4 bases and J by 8 bases, with 11 bases between the two germline ends. The CDR3 DNA sequence: TGTGCCAGCAGCTCCAACCCGGGGGGCTACACCTTC. Translated, it gives CASSSNPGGYTF.